This TCR beta chain was identified in a study of technical replicates of blood from a few donors. Sequenced by immunoSEQ multiplex PCR; TCRdb stores in-frame clones only, minus some. The sample lists roughly 64,000 clones; about 88% were seen once. The CDR3 has 16 residues. Germline CDR1 is MNHNY and CDR2 is SVGAGI (reference sequence). V dropped 8 bases and J dropped 8; count of bases not matched to a gene: 15. This chain links TRBV6-6 with TRBJ2-7, with TRBD2 matching over 13 bases. This clonotype was obtained from a human donor in good health. Some clones in this sample may be carry-over from other donors' samples. What was sequenced was PBMCs. Here the CDR3 DNA reads TGTGCCAGCTCCGGGACTAGCGGGGCCGGAGATAAGAAGCAGTACTTC. Amino acid sequence: CASSGTSGAGDKKQYF.